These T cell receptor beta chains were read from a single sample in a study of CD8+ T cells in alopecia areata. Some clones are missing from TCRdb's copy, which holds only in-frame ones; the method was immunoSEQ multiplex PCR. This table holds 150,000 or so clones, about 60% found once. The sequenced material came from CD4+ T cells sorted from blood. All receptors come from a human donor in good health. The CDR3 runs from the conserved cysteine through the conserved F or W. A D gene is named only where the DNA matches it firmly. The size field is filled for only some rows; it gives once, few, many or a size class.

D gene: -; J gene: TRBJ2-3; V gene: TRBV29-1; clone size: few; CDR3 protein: CSVEGRMADTQYF; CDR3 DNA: TGCAGCGTTGAGGGACGGATGGCAGATACGCAGTATTTT
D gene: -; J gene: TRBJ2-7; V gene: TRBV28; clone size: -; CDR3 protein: CASSFYMWSSSYEQYF; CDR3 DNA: TGTGCCAGCAGTTTTTACATGTGGTCCAGTTCCTACGAGCAGTACTTC
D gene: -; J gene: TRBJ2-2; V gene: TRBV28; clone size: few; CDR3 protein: CASRGHLNTGELFF; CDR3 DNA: TGTGCCAGCAGGGGACACCTGAACACCGGGGAGCTGTTTTTT
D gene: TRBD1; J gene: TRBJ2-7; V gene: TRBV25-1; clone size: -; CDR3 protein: CASSDGTDYEQYF; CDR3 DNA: TGTGCCAGCAGTGACGGGACAGACTACGAGCAGTACTTC
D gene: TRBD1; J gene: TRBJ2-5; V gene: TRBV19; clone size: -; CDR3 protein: CASRTGGTGTQYF; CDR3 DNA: TGTGCCAGCCGGACAGGGGGGACGGGAACCCAGTACTTC
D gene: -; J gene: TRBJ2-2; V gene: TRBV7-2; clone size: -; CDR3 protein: CASSLVHRDGELFF; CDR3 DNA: TGTGCCAGCAGCTTAGTTCACCGGGATGGGGAGCTGTTTTTT
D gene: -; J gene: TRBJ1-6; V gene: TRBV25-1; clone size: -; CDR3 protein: CASSHGTYNSPLHF; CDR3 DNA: TGTGCCAGCAGTCATGGGACGTATAATTCACCCCTCCACTTT
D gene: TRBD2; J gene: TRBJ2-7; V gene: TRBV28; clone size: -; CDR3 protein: CASSLTGLAGLYEQYF; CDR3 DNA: TGTGCCAGCAGTCTGACGGGACTAGCGGGGCTATACGAGCAGTACTTC
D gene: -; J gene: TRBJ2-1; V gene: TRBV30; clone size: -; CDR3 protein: CAWSSRARSSYNEQFF; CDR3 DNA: TGTGCCTGGAGTTCACGAGCCCGGAGCTCCTACAATGAGCAGTTCTTC
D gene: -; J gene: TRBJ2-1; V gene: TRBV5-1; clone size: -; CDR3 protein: CASSLESGYLNEQFF; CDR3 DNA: TGCGCCAGCAGCTTGGAGAGCGGGTATCTCAATGAGCAGTTCTTC
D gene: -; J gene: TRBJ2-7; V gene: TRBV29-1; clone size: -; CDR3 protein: CSGGFPPYEQYF; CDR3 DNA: TGCAGCGGAGGATTTCCCCCCTACGAGCAGTACTTC
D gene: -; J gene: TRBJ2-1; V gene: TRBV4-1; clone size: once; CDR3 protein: CASSPVSLEQFF; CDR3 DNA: TGCGCCAGCAGCCCGGTCAGCCTGGAGCAGTTCTTC
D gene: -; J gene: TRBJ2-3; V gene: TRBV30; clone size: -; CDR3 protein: CAWTHQGLTTDTQYF; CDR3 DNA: TGTGCCTGGACCCACCAGGGGCTAACCACAGATACGCAGTATTTT
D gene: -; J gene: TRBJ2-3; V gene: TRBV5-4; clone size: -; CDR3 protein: CASSRVPTDTQYF; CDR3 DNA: TGTGCCAGCAGCCGTGTTCCAACAGATACGCAGTATTTT
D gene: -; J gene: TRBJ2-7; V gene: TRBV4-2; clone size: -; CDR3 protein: CASSQAPTGEQYF; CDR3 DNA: TGTGCCAGCAGCCAGGCCCCGACGGGAGAGCAGTACTTC
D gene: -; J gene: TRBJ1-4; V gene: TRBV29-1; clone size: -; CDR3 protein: CSATRTNEKLFF; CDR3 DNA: TGCAGCGCTACACGAACTAATGAAAAACTGTTTTTT